This note documents a single TCR beta chain sequence. Its recognized antigen is unknown. No per-base quality is available; no much larger clone lies one base away. The immunoSEQ Assay, a bias-controlled multiplex PCR, was used to amplify TCRbeta CDR3 regions from genomic DNA. In the original analysis: The number of nucleated cells in each sample was estimated by amplification of reference gene primers within the assay. To quantify the absolute abundance of each unique TCRbeta CDR3 rearrangement, sequence reads were collapsed and filtered. For each sample, productive Simpson clonality was calculated as the square root of Simpson's diversity index across productive rearrangements. TCRdb retrieved this table from immuneACCESS and kept in-frame rearrangements only. Not all clones are present; in checked studies, unresolved V genes account for under half, and no reason is known for the remainder. V, J and clone size derive from that table, while D and trimming were established from the DNA sequence. This sample holds about 78,000 clones; 70% to 90% were observed only once. Approximately 4.9% of the sample comes from the top ten.

The CDR3 has 17 amino acids, counting the end cysteine and phenylalanine. Of all the DNA, just the CDR3 is kept, 51 bases in frame from base 1. The data were taken from a study of blood T cell repertoires in COVID-19 (dated by TCRdb to 2018 to 2020). The study in broad terms: Collaborator samples came from the United States, Italy and Spain and covered acute and convalescent phases of COVID-19. The material from the prospective study consisted of cDNA or gDNA derived from T cells, B-cell-depleted T cells, or PBMCs. Deeply sampled blood TCRbeta repertoires from subjects exposed to, actively infected with, or recovered from COVID-19 were included in the dataset. The repertoires were made available in a free public database intended to serve as a resource for research on the immune response to SARS-CoV-2. HLA class I and class II types, where available, came from metadata supplied by the sample provider rather than from assay-based typing. Nearly every sample came with metadata listing a de-identified subject ID, COVID-19 status, age in years and sex. The samples were drawn from two sources: the first 160 participants of the ongoing ImmuneRACE study, and 950 to 1,500 subjects contributed by 6 global collaborators. General conclusions and limits of the study: The amount of clinical and demographic metadata varied by source and participant and was provided uncurated.

The collaborating institutions used their own protocols to collect whole blood in K2EDTA tubes. For TCRbeta analysis, collaborators shipped samples as frozen whole blood, isolated PBMCs, or DNA extracted from either of those sample types. Material for sequencing was peripheral blood. This TCR was recovered from an elderly woman with active or convalescent COVID-19. The chain uses TRBV21-1 and TRBJ1-5; no check of the table's D call, TRBD1, against the DNA was made. TRBV21-1 is listed as a pseudogene. The sequenced DNA: TGTGCCAGCAGCGGAAGTGCGGGACAGGGTGGCAATCAGCCCCAGCATTTT. Translation gives CASSGSAGQGGNQPQHF.